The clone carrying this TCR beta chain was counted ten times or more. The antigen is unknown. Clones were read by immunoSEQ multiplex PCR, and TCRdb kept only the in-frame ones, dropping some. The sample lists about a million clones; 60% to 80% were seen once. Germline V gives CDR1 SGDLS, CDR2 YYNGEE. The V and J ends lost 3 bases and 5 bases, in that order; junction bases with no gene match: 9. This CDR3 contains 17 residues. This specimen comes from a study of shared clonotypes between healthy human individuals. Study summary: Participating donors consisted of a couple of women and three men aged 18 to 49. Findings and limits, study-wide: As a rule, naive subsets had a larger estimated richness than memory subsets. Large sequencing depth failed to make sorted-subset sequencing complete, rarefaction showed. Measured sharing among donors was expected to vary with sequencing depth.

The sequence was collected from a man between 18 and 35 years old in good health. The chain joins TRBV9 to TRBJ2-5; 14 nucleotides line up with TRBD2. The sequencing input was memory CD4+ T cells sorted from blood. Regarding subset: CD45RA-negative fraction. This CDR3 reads CASSALGGLAGVETQYF. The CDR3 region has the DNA TGTGCCAGCAGCGCACTCGGGGGACTAGCGGGAGTCGAGACCCAGTACTTC.